This entry is about one T cell receptor (beta chain). These data come from a study of OX40 agonist ivuxolimab in advanced cancers. The germline V and J ends were trimmed by 3 bases and 5 bases, with 11 bases remaining between them. The CDR3 runs to 14 residues. The germline gives CDR1 SGHTA, CDR2 FQGNSA. The method was immunoSEQ multiplex PCR; TCRdb's version includes in-frame clones alone and lacks a portion of them. Here the sample spans 50,000 or so clones, approximately 90% being singletons. J is TRBJ2-1 and V is TRBV7-2; D is undetermined. This TCR came from an adult with an advanced solid tumor such as melanoma, head and neck, liver or kidney cancer. This specimen consisted of CD4+ or CD8+ T cells sorted from blood, obtained in a trial of the OX40 agonist ivuxolimab. The CDR3 protein is CASSFVGSDNEQFF. The CDR3 bases are TGTGCCAGCAGCTTTGTGGGTTCCGACAATGAGCAGTTCTTC.